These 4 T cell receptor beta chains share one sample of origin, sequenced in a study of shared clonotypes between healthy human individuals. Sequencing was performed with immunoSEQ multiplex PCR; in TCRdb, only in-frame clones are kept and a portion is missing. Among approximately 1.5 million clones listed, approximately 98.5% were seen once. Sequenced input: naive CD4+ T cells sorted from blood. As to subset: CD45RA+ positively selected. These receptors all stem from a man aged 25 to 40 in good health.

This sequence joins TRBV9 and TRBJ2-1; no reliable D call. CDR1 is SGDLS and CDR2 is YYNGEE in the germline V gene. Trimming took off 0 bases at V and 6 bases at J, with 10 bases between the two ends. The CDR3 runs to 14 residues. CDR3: CASSVEGFANEQFF. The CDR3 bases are TGTGCCAGCAGCGTAGAGGGTTTCGCCAATGAGCAGTTCTTC.

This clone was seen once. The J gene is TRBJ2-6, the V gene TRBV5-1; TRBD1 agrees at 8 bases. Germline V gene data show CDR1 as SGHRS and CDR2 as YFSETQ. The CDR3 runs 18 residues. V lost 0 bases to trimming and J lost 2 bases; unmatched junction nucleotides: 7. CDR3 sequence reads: CASSLGGTGHPGANVLTF. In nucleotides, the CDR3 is TGCGCCAGCAGCTTGGGAGGGACAGGACACCCTGGGGCCAACGTCCTGACTTTC.

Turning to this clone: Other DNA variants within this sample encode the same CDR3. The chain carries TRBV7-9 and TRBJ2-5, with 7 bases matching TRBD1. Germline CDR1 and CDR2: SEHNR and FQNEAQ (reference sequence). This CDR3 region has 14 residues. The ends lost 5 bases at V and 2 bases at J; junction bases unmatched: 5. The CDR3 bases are TGTGCCAGCAGCCGGGGACAGCCGCAAGAGACCCAGTACTTC. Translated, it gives CASSRGQPQETQYF.

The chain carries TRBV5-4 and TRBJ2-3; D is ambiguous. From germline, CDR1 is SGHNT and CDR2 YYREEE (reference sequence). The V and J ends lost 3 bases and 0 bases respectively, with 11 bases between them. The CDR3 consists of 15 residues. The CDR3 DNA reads TGTGCCAGCAGCTCCAGGCGAACTAGCACAGATACGCAGTATTTT. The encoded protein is CASSSRRTSTDTQYF.